The next 3 T cell receptor beta chains were all read from a single sample in a study of blood T cell repertoires in COVID-19. Produced via immunoSEQ multiplex PCR; TCRdb's table is partial and in-frame only. Of 280,000 or so clones in the sample, 89% were seen once. The sequencing input was peripheral blood. The receptor source for this set is a woman in her sixties or seventies with acute or convalescent COVID-19.

This chain connects TRBV5-1 to TRBJ1-5; 7 positions agree with TRBD1. V shed 4 bases and J 4 bases; nucleotides not matched to a gene: 5. CDR1 is SGHRS and CDR2 is YFSETQ in the germline V gene. This CDR3 is 14 amino acids long. The CDR3 DNA is TGCGCCAGCAGCCCCGGGACAGTGAATCAGCCCCAGCATTTT. It encodes CASSPGTVNQPQHF.

The genes are TRBV27 and TRBJ2-1, with 8 bases matching TRBD2. The CDR3 loop spans 14 amino acids. With 6 bases clipped from V and 2 bases from J, the junction kept 3 bases outside the gene matches. Germline V gene data show CDR1 as MNHEY and CDR2 as SMNVEV (reference sequence). The CDR3 sequence is CASSTGGPYNEQFF. Here the CDR3 DNA reads TGTGCCAGCAGCACGGGAGGGCCCTACAATGAGCAGTTCTTC.

This sequence joins TRBV7-8 and TRBJ2-1; 8 nucleotides line up with TRBD2. Germline V gene data show CDR1 as SGHVS and CDR2 as FQNEAQ. V dropped 2 bases and J dropped 9; count of bases not matched to a gene: 3. CDR3 size: 13 residues. The CDR3 DNA reads as TGTGCCAGCAGCTTACGGGGACTAGGTGAGCAGTTCTTC. It specifies CASSLRGLGEQFF.